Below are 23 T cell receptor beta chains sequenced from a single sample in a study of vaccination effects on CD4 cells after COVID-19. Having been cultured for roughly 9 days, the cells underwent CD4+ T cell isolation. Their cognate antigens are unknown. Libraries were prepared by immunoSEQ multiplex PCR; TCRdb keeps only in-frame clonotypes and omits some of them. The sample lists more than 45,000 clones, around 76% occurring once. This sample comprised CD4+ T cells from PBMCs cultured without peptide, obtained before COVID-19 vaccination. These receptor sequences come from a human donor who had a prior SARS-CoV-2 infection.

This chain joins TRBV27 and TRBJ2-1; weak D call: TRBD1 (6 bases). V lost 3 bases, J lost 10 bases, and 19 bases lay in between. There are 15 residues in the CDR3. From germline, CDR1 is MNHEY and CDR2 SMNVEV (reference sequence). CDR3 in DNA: TGTGCCAGCAGTTTTTGGGACACCCGAGTGGGCGAGCAGTTCTTC. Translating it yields CASSFWDTRVGEQFF.

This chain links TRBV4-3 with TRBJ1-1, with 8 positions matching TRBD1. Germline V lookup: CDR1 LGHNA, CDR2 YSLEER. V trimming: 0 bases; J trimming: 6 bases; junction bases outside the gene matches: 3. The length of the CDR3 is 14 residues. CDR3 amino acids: CASSQETGAAEAFF. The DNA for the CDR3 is TGCGCCAGCAGCCAAGAGACAGGGGCAGCTGAAGCTTTCTTT.

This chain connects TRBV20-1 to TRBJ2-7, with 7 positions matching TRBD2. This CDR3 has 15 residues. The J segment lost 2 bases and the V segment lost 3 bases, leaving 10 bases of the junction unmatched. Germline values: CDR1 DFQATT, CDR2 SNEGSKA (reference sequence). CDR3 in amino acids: CSASGLAGGAYEQYF. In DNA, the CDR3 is TGCAGTGCTAGTGGGTTAGCGGGCGGGGCCTACGAGCAGTACTTC.

The CDR3 here is CASSLARASGSYEQYF. The CDR3 bases are TGCGCCAGCAGCTTGGCCAGGGCTAGCGGGTCCTACGAGCAGTACTTC. V and J are TRBV5-1 and TRBJ2-7; the match to TRBD2 covers 8 bases. The CDR3 runs 16 residues. Germline V lookup: CDR1 SGHRS, CDR2 YFSETQ. J was trimmed by 1 base and V by 0 bases; bases with no gene match: 6.

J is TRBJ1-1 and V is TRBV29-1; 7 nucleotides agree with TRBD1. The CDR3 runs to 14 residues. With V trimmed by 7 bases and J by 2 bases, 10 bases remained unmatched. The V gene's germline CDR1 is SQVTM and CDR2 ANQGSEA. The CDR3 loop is CSDPTGQGNTEAFF. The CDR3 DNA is TGCAGCGACCCGACAGGGCAAGGAAACACTGAAGCTTTCTTT.

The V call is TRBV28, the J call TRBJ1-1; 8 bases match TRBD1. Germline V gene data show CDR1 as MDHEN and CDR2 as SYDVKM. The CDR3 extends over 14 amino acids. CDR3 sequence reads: CAVDPGQGGTEAFF. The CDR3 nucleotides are TGTGCGGTCGATCCCGGACAGGGAGGAACTGAAGCTTTCTTT.

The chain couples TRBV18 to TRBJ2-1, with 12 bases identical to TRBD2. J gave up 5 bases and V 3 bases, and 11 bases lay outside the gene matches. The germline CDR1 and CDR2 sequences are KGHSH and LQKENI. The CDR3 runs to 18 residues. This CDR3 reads CASSPGRLAGALDNEQFF. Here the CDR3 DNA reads TGTGCCAGCTCACCTGGAAGACTAGCGGGGGCCCTCGACAATGAGCAGTTCTTC.

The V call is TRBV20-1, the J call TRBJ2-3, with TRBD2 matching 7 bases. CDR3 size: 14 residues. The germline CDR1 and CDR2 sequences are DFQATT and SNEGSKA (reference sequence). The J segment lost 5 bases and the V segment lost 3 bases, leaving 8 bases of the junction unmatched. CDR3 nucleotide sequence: TGCAGTGCTAGTCTCCGTACGGGAGGAGATACGCAGTATTTT. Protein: CSASLRTGGDTQYF.

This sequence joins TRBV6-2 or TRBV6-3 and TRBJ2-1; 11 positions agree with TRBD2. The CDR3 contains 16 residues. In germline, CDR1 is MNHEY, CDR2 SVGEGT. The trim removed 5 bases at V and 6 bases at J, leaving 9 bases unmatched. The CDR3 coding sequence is TGTGCCAGCAGTCATACTAGCGGGGGCCGTCCCAATGAGCAGTTCTTC. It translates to CASSHTSGGRPNEQFF.

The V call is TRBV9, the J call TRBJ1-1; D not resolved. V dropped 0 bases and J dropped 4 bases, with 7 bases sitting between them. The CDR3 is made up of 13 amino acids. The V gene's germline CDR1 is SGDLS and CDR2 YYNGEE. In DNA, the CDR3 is TGTGCCAGCAGCGTAGCCCGGGGCACTGAAGCTTTCTTT. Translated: CASSVARGTEAFF.

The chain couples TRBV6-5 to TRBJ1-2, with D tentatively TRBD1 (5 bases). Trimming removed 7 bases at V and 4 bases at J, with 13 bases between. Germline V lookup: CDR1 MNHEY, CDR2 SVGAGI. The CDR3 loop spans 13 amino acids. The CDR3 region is CASTQTVAYGYTF. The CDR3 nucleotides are TGTGCCAGCACTCAGACAGTCGCCTATGGCTACACCTTC.

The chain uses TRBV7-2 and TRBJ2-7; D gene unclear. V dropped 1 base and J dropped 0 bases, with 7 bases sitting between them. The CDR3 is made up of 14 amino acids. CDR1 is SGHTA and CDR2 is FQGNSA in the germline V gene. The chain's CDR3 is CASSLEASSYEQYF. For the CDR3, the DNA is TGTGCCAGCAGCTTAGAGGCGAGCTCCTACGAGCAGTACTTC.

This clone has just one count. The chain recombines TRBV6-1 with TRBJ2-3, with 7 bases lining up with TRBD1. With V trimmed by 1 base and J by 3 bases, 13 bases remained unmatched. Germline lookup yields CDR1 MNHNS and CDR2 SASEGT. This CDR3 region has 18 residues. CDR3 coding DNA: TGTGCCAGCAGTGAAGTTTTGGTCAGGGACAGATCGACAGATACGCAGTATTTT. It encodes CASSEVLVRDRSTDTQYF.

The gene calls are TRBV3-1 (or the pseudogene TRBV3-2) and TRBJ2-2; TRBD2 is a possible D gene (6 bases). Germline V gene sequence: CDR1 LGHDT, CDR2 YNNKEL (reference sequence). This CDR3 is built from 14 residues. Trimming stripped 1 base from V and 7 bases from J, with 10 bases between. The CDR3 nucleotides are TGTGCCAGCAGCCAAGGCGGGGTGGGCGGGGAGCTGTTTTTT. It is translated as CASSQGGVGGELFF.

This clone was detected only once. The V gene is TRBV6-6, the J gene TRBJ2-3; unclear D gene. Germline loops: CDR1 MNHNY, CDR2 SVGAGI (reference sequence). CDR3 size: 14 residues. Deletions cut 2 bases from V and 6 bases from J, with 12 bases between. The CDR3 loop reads CASSYGLNQDTQYF. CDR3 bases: TGTGCCAGCAGTTACGGCCTCAATCAGGATACGCAGTATTTT.

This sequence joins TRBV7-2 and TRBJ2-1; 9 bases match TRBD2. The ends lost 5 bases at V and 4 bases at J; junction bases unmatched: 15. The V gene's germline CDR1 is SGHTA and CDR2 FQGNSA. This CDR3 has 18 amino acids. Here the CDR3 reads CASSPPLHWREGYNEQFF. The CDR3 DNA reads TGTGCCAGCAGCCCACCCCTTCACTGGCGGGAGGGGTACAATGAGCAGTTCTTC.

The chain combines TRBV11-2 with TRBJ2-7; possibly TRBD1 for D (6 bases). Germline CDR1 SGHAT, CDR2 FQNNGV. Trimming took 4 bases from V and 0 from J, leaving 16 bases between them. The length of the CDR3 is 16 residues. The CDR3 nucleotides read TGTGCCAGCAGCTATCTCAGGGGCGCGGTCTCCTACGAGCAGTACTTC. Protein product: CASSYLRGAVSYEQYF.

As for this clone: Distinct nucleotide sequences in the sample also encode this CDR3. CDR3 DNA sequence: TGTGCCAGCAGCGCCCTTCGGGTCGTGAACTATGGCTACACCTTC. Its protein product is CASSALRVVNYGYTF. The rearrangement joins TRBV7-9 to TRBJ1-2; D not resolved. The length of the CDR3 is 15 residues. The germline V gene encodes CDR1 SEHNR and CDR2 FQNEAQ (reference sequence). V was shortened by 5 bases and J by 2 bases, with 15 bases between the two germline ends. Based on the CDR3 plus reference TRBV7-9 and TRBJ1-2, the full variable domain is DTGVSQNPRHKITKRGQNVTFRCDPISEHNRLYWYRQTLGQGPEFLTYFQNEAQLEKSRLLSDRFSAERPKGSFSTLEIQRTEQGDSAMYLCASSALRVVNYGYTFGSGTRLTVV.

For the CDR3, the DNA is TGTGCCAGCAGCTTAGAGGAGGGATACACAGATACGCAGTATTTT. Amino acids: CASSLEEGYTDTQYF. The J gene is TRBJ2-3, the V gene TRBV11-1, with a weak D call TRBD2 (6 bases). Germline V gives CDR1 SGHAT, CDR2 FQDESV (reference sequence). CDR3 length: 15 residues. V dropped 1 base and J dropped 2 bases, with 10 bases sitting between them.

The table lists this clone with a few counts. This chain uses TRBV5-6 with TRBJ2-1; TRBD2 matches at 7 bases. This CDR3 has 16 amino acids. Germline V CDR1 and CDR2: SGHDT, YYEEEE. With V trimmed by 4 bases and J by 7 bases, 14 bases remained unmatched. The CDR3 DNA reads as TGTGCCAGCAGCGGGCCTTCAGGGAGGGCCAGGAATGAGCAGTTCTTC. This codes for CASSGPSGRARNEQFF.

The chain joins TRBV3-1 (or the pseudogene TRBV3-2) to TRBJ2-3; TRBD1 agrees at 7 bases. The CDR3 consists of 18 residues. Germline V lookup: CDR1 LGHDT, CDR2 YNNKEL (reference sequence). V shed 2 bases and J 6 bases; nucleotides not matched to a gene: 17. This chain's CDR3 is CASSQWALRDRFGDTQYF. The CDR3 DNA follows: TGTGCCAGCAGCCAATGGGCGCTCAGGGACAGATTTGGGGATACGCAGTATTTT.

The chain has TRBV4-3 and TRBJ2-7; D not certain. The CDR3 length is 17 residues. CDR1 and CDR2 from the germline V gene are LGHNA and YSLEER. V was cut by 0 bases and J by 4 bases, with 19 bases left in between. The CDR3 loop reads CASSQEWSDPTLYEQYF. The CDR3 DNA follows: TGCGCCAGCAGCCAAGAATGGAGTGATCCAACCTTATACGAGCAGTACTTC.

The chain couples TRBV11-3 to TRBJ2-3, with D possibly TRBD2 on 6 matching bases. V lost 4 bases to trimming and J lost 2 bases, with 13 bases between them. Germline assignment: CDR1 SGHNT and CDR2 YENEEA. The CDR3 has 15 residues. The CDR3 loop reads CASSSGSGDTDTQYF. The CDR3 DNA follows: TGTGCCAGCAGCTCCGGTTCGGGGGACACAGATACGCAGTATTTT.